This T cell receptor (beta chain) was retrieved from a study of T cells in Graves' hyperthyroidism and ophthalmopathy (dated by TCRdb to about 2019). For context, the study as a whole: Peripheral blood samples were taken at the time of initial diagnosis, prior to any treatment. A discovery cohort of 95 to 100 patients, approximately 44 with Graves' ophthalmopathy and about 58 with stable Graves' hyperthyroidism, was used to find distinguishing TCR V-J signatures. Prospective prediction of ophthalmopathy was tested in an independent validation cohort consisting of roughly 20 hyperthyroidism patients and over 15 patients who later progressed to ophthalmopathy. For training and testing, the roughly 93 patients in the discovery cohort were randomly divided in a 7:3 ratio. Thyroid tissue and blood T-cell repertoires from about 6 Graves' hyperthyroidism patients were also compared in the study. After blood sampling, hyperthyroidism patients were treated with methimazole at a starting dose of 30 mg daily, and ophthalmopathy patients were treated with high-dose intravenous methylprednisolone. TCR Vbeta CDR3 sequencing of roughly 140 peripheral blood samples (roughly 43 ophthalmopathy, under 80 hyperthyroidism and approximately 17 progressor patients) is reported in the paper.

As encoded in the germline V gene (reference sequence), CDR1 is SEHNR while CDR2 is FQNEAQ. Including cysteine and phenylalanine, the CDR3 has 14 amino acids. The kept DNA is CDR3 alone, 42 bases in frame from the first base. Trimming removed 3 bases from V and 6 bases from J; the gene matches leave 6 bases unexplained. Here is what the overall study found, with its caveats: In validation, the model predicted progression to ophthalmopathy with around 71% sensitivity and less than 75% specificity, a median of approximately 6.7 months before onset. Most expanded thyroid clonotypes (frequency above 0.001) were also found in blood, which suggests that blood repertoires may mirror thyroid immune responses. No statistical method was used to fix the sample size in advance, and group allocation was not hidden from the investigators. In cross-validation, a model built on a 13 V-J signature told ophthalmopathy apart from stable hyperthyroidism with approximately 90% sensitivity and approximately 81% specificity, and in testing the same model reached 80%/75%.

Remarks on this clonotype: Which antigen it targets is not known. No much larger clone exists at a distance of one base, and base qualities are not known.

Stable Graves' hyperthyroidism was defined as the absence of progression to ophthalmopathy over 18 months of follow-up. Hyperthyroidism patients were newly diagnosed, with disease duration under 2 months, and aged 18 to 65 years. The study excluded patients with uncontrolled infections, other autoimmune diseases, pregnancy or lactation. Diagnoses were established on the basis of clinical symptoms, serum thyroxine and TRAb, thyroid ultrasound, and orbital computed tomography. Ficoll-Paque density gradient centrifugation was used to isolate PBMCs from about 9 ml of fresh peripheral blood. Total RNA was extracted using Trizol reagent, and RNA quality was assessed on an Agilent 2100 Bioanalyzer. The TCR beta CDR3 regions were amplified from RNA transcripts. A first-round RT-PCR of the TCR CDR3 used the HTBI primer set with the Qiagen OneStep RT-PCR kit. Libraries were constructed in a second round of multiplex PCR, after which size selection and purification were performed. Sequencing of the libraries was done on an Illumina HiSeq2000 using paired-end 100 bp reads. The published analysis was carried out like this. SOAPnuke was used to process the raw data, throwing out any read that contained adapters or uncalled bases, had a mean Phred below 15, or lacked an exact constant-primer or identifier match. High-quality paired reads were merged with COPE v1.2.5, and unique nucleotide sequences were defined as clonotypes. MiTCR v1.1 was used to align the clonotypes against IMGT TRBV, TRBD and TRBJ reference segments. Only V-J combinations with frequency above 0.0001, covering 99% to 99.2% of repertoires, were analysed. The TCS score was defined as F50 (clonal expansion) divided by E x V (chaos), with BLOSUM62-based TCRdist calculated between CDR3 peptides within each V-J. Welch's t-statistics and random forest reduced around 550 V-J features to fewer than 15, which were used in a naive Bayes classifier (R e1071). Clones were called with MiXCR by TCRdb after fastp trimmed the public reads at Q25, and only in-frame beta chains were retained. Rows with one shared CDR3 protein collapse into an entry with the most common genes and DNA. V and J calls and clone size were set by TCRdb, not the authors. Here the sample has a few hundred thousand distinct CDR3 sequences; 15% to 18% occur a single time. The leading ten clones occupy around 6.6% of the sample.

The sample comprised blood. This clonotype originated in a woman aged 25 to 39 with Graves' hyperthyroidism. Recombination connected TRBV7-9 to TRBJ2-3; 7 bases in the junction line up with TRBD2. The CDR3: CASSLGLADDTQYF. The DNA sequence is TGTGCCAGCAGCTTGGGCCTAGCGGACGATACGCAGTATTTT.